This T cell receptor beta chain was found in a study of blood T cell repertoires in COVID-19. For the study at large: Some COVID-19 samples were acute and others convalescent; all came from the United States, Italy and Spain. The analysed material was cDNA or gDNA that came from T cells, B-cell-depleted T cells, or PBMCs.

In the original processing: Amplification from reference gene primers served as the basis for estimated nucleated cell counts. The protocol was immunoSEQ multiplex PCR, while the TCRdb copy is restricted to in-frame clones and leaves out a portion. V and J calls and clone size come straight from that table; D and trimming were deduced from the DNA. The data hold 150,000 or so clones, with more than 90% observed a single time. This CDR3 spans 13 amino acids. CDR1 and CDR2 from the germline V gene are SGHVS and FQNEAQ. The V gene lost 7 bases and the J gene lost 10 bases, with 14 bases spanning the gap.

This chain uses TRBV7-8 with TRBJ1-6; D possibly corresponds to TRBD1 (6 bases). Sequenced sample: peripheral blood. This sequence originates from a man in his fifties or sixties with active or convalescent COVID-19. CDR3 sequence reads: CASTGVVDSPLHF. The CDR3 DNA reads as TGTGCCAGCACAGGGGTGGTGGACTCACCCCTCCACTTT.